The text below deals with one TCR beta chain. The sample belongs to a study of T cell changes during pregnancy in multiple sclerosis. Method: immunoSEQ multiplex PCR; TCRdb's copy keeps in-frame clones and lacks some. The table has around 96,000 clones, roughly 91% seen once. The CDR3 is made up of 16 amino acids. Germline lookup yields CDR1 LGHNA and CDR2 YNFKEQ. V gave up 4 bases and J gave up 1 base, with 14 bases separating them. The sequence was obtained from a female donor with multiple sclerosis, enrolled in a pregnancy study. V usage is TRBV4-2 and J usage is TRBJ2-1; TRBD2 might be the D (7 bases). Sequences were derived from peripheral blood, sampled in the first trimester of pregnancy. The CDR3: CASSREGGRSYNEQFF. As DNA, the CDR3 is TGTGCCAGCAGCCGGGAGGGGGGGAGATCCTACAATGAGCAGTTCTTC.